This T cell receptor beta chain was profiled in a study of cytomegalovirus exposure and HLA in healthy donors. Regarding the study as a whole: Subsequent analysis revealed that first-cohort TCR clusters tended to co-occur in the 100 to 150 validation repertoires.

Worth noting for this clone: Its antigen is as yet unknown.

The CDR3 has 15 residues. Between the trimmed V and J ends, which lost 1 base and 1 base, there was a span of 10 bases. Per the germline V gene, CDR1 is SGHVS and CDR2 is FNYEAQ. Only in-frame clones appear in the TCRdb table, and some are missing; sequencing was by immunoSEQ multiplex PCR. The sample lists under 130,000 clones; roughly nine tenths were seen once. This chain uses TRBV7-6 with TRBJ1-1; D is ambiguous. This receptor was taken from a woman between 18 and 29 years old in good health and CMV-seropositive. Sequences were obtained from PBMCs. Written as DNA, the CDR3 is TGTGCCAGCAGCTTAGACTTGTTTGGGAACACTGAAGCTTTCTTT. Its translation is CASSLDLFGNTEAFF.